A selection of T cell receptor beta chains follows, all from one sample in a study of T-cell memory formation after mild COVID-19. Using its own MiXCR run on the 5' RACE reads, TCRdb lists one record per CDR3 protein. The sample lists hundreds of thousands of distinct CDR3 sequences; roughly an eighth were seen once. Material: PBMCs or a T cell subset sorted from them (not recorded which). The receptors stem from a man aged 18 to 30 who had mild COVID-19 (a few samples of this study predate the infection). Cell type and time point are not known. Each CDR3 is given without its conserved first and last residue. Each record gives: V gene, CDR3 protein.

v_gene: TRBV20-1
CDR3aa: SAVTATGNTIY

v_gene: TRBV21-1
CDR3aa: ASSSHGGLNSPLH

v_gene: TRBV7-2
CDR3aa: ASSPTGIGQF

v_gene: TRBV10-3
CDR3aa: AIRSTGQGVNSPLH

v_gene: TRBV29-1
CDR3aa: SVEEGARTEAF

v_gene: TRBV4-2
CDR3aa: ASSQEISRNNSPLH

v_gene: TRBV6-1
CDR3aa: ASGRGQGYT

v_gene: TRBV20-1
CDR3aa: SADPTSGVYNEQF

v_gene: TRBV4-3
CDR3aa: ASSLLSNGWGELF

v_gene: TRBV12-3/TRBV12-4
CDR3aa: ASSETGANSPLH

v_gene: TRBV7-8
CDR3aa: ASRPGTSGETQY

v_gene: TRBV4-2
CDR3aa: ASSQVSGGPTDTQY

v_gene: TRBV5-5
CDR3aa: ASSGPLEAF

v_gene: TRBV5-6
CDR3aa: ASSPAADQPQH

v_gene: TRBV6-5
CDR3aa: ASSYPQGAGLGELF

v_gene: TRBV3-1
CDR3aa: ASSLPRGGQGYTDTQY

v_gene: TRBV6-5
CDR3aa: ASSPPEGSRGYT

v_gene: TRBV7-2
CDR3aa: ASSYRGQNQPQH

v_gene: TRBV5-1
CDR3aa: ATAQGAGANVLT

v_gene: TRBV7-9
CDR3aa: ASSFPFRRQDPYGYT

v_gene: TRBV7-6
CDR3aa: ASSLSGYQETQY

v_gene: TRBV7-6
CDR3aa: ASSVTDSYEQY

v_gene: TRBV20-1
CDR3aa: SARDLPGSYNEQF

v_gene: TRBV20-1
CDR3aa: SARDLGTSGGGISPGELF

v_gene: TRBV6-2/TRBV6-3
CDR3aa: ASNYLTTGGGYEQY

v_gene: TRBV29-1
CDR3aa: SVEGVAGSAKNIQY

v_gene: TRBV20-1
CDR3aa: SANTGSGQPQH

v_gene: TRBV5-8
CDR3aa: ASSRTEANVLT

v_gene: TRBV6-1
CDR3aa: ASSEEGVYSDEQF

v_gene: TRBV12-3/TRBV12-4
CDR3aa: ASSLYLAGPDTQY

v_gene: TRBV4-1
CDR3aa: ASRGGDTQY

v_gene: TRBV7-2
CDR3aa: ASSLATETYNSPLH

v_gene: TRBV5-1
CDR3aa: ASSLSRGQAEHYGYT

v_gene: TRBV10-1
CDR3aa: ASSESPVGRQPQH

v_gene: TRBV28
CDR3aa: ASSPKTGRSQGAQY

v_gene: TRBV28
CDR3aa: ASSLSRPIQGYT

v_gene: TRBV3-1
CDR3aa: ASSPGQSSTDTQY

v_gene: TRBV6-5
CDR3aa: ASSYHRDPGELF

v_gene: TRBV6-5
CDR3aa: ASSYGAYNSPLH

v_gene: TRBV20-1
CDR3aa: SARDRDRGVDEQY

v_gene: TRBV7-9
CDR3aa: ASSLLADNEQF

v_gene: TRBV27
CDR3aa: ASSRQGSMNTEAF

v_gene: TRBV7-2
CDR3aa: ASSLMHAGLVGGGHGYT

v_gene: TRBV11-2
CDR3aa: ASVQGGALRAETQY

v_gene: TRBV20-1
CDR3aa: SAPRQGNQPQH

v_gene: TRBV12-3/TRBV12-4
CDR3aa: ASSFLAGGPYNEQF